The 29 T cell receptor beta chains given below trace back to one sample, sequenced in a study of T cells in Graves' hyperthyroidism and ophthalmopathy. Amplified TCR beta CDR3 regions derived from RNA transcripts. The TCR CDR3 first-round RT-PCR relied on the HTBI primer set. TCRdb re-called the multiplex PCR reads through MiXCR, storing one row per CDR3 protein. Here the sample spans roughly 600,000 distinct CDR3 sequences, about 14% being singletons. The source material was blood. These TCRs come from a woman in her forties or fifties with Graves' ophthalmopathy.

This chain uses TRBV5-1 with TRBJ2-7; TRBD1 matches at 10 bases. The V segment lost 5 bases and the J segment 4 bases; nucleotides outside the gene matches: 6. CDR3 length: 14 residues. Germline CDR1 SGHRS, CDR2 YFSETQ. CDR3: CASRPGQGLYEQYF. The CDR3 DNA follows: TGCGCCAGCAGACCGGGACAGGGGTTATACGAGCAGTACTTC.

This clonotype showed up many times. This rearrangement joins TRBV11-3 to TRBJ1-1, with 8 bases that match TRBD1. This CDR3 comprises 15 residues. The germline CDR1 and CDR2 sequences are SGHNT and YENEEA. With 1 base clipped from V and 7 bases from J, the junction kept 8 bases outside the gene matches. The CDR3 loop reads CASSLGHRGDGEAFF. Written as DNA, the CDR3 is TGTGCCAGCAGCTTAGGCCACAGGGGGGATGGTGAAGCTTTCTTT.

The chain combines TRBV29-1 with TRBJ2-7, with a weak D call TRBD1 (6 bases). Germline V gene lookup returns CDR1 SQVTM and CDR2 ANQGSEA. The V gene lost 4 bases and the J gene lost 3 bases, with 16 bases spanning the gap. The CDR3 is 14 residues long. The CDR3 DNA reads as TGCAGCGTTGGGGGTAGGCAGGGGAGCTACGAGCAGTACTTC. Translation: CSVGGRQGSYEQYF.

This clonotype showed up many times. The V gene is TRBV12-3 or TRBV12-4, the J gene TRBJ2-1; D might be TRBD1 or TRBD2, each matching 6 bases. Trimming took off 7 bases at V and 3 bases at J, with 13 bases between the two ends. The CDR3 runs to 14 residues. The CDR3 DNA sequence: TGTGCCAGCACCTGGGGGGACAACTACAATGAGCAGTTCTTC. Amino acid sequence: CASTWGDNYNEQFF.

This clonotype was found many times. The genes are TRBV18 and TRBJ2-7, with unresolved D. The germline V and J ends were trimmed by 1 base and 0 bases, with 7 bases remaining between them. This CDR3 has 14 amino acids. Looked up from germline, CDR1 is KGHSH and CDR2 is LQKENI. The CDR3 is CASSPLSYSYEQYF. The CDR3 bases are TGTGCCAGCTCACCACTTTCGTACTCCTACGAGCAGTACTTC.

The V gene is TRBV10-1, the J gene TRBJ2-7, with 8 positions matching TRBD2. Germline loops: CDR1 WNHNN, CDR2 SYGVQD (reference sequence). V lost 3 bases and J lost 2; bases outside the gene matches: 3. This CDR3 is built from 14 residues. The CDR3 DNA reads as TGCGCCAGCAGTGAAGGAGCGGGAGCCTACGAGCAGTACTTC. It codes for CASSEGAGAYEQYF.

This chain uses TRBV28 with TRBJ2-2; D is unclear. The germline gives CDR1 MDHEN, CDR2 SYDVKM. CDR3 length: 13 residues. Trimming took 7 bases from V and 2 from J, leaving 8 bases between them. CDR3 DNA: TGTGCCAGCATACTGGCTAACACCGGGGAGCTGTTTTTT. This sequence encodes CASILANTGELFF.

This clonotype has ten or more counts. V and J are TRBV6-2 or TRBV6-3 and TRBJ2-3; 13 nucleotides agree with TRBD2. Germline V gene lookup returns CDR1 MNHEY and CDR2 SVGEGT. With 6 bases clipped from V and 0 bases from J, the junction kept 18 bases outside the gene matches. CDR3 length: 21 amino acids. CDR3 loop: CASRGVQQTSGGTESTDTQYF. In DNA, the CDR3 is TGTGCCAGCAGGGGCGTTCAACAGACTAGCGGGGGGACCGAAAGCACAGATACGCAGTATTTT.

This clonotype was seen at least ten times. The J gene is TRBJ2-1, the V gene TRBV18, with D unclear. Germline V CDR1 and CDR2: KGHSH, LQKENI. Trimming cost V 2 bases and J 0 bases, with 11 bases left between them. The CDR3 consists of 16 residues. The CDR3 region is CASSPYASYSYNEQFF. The CDR3 DNA reads TGTGCCAGCTCACCATATGCCAGCTACTCCTACAATGAGCAGTTCTTC.

This clonotype was counted a few times. The rearrangement links TRBV2 to TRBJ2-7; 7 bases align to TRBD2. This CDR3 region has 15 residues. CDR1 and CDR2 from the germline V gene are SNHLY and FYNNEI. V was clipped by 4 bases and J by 6 bases; unmatched bases: 12. CDR3 amino acids: CASSGGSGRSLEQYF. For the CDR3, the DNA is TGTGCCAGCAGTGGGGGCTCCGGGAGGTCCCTCGAGCAGTACTTC.

This clonotype appeared many times. This chain joins TRBV14 and TRBJ2-1; tentatively, D is TRBD2 (6 bases). The CDR3 extends over 15 amino acids. V lost 0 bases, J lost 6 bases, and 12 bases lay in between. CDR1 is SGHDN and CDR2 is FVKESK in the germline V gene. The CDR3 spells CASSQDLADLNEQFF. The DNA for the CDR3 is TGTGCCAGCAGCCAAGATTTAGCGGACCTCAATGAGCAGTTCTTC.

This clonotype appeared a few times. V usage is TRBV29-1 and J usage is TRBJ1-2, with a weak D call TRBD1 (6 bases). V was pared by 5 bases and J by 6 bases, with 16 bases between. The CDR3 has 13 amino acids. From germline, CDR1 is SQVTM and CDR2 ANQGSEA. The DNA of the CDR3 is TGCAGCGTTAGAGGGGGGACGTATGATGGCTACACCTTC. Residues: CSVRGGTYDGYTF.

This clonotype has a count of ten or more. The CDR3 sequence: CSTVVGYGYTF. The CDR3 coding sequence is TGCAGCACAGTGGTGGGCTATGGCTACACCTTC. The genes are TRBV29-1 and TRBJ1-2; D is unresolved. Trimming pared 8 bases from V and 4 bases from J, leaving 11 bases between. CDR1 and CDR2 (germline): SQVTM, ANQGSEA. The CDR3 consists of 11 residues.

V is TRBV29-1 and J is TRBJ2-5; unclear D gene. Trimming shortened V by 6 bases and J by 3 bases, and 17 bases separated the two germline ends. Germline CDR1 reads SQVTM; CDR2 reads ANQGSEA. The CDR3 has 14 residues. The CDR3 loop is CSVFSRLKKETQYF. The CDR3 DNA reads as TGCAGCGTCTTTAGTCGATTAAAAAAAGAGACCCAGTACTTC.

This clonotype showed up just a few times. V is TRBV7-9 and J is TRBJ1-2; TRBD1 matches at 10 bases. CDR1 and CDR2 (germline): SEHNR, FQNEAQ (reference sequence). The CDR3 sequence is 15 residues long. The V and J ends lost 5 bases and 4 bases, in that order; junction bases with no gene match: 7. The chain's CDR3 is CASSPKTGGGYGYTF. The CDR3 coding sequence is TGTGCCAGCAGCCCCAAGACAGGGGGCGGCTATGGCTACACCTTC.

The table lists this clonotype with a few counts. V is TRBV29-1 and J is TRBJ1-2; TRBD1 might be the D (6 bases). The CDR3 runs 10 residues. Looked up from germline, CDR1 is SQVTM and CDR2 is ANQGSEA. V was trimmed by 7 bases and J by 8 bases, leaving 11 bases between them. Written as DNA, the CDR3 is TGCAGCGACACAGGGAACGGCTACACCTTC. This sequence encodes CSDTGNGYTF.

The chain couples TRBV10-3 to TRBJ2-1; perhaps TRBD2 as D (6 bases). CDR1 and CDR2 (germline): ENHRY, SYGVKD. The V gene lost 3 bases and the J gene lost 0 bases, with 18 bases spanning the gap. The CDR3 sequence is 18 residues long. The chain's CDR3 is CAISEGGMALSSYNEQFF. Written as DNA, the CDR3 is TGTGCCATCAGTGAAGGCGGGATGGCTCTTAGCTCCTACAATGAGCAGTTCTTC.

The chain recombines TRBV20-1 with TRBJ2-1; D is possibly TRBD1 or TRBD2 (5 bases each). V lost 6 bases and J 10 bases, leaving 19 bases between the germline ends. This CDR3 has 13 residues. Germline V gene data show CDR1 as DFQATT and CDR2 as SNEGSKA (reference sequence). As DNA, the CDR3 is TGCAGTGCAACCGACTGGCAAGGGGACGAGCAGTTCTTC. This codes for CSATDWQGDEQFF.

This clonotype was counted between two and nine times. The chain joins TRBV20-1 to TRBJ1-2, with TRBD1 matching 11 bases. Looked up from germline, CDR1 is DFQATT and CDR2 is SNEGSKA (reference sequence). Trimming took 6 bases from V and 4 from J; bases not matched to a gene: 7. This CDR3 is 14 amino acids long. Here the CDR3 reads CSAPPDRGPYGYTF. In DNA, the CDR3 is TGCAGTGCCCCCCCGGACAGGGGGCCCTATGGCTACACCTTC.

This clonotype has a handful of counts. The rearrangement links TRBV6-2 or TRBV6-3 to TRBJ1-5; perhaps TRBD1 as D (6 bases). Germline V CDR1 and CDR2: MNHEY, SVGEGT. With 5 bases removed from V and 1 base from J, the gap between germline ends came to 15 bases. The CDR3 contains 16 residues. The DNA of the CDR3 is TGTGCCAGCAGTACGGGGGGCAAGGGGAGCAATCAGCCCCAGCATTTT. Its protein product is CASSTGGKGSNQPQHF.

The table lists this clonotype with a few counts. The J gene is TRBJ2-2, the V gene TRBV20-1; TRBD2 might be the D (5 bases). The V end was cut by 5 bases, the J end by 1 base, with 14 bases between. The CDR3 runs to 15 residues. The germline V gene has CDR1 DFQATT and CDR2 SNEGSKA (reference sequence). The CDR3 loop reads CSASENAGNTGELFF. CDR3 nucleotides: TGCAGTGCTTCAGAAAATGCGGGGAACACCGGGGAGCTGTTTTTT.

This sequence joins TRBV20-1 and TRBJ2-2; 11 bases align to TRBD2. The V gene's germline CDR1 is DFQATT and CDR2 SNEGSKA (reference sequence). Trimming took 7 bases from V and 6 from J; bases not matched to a gene: 10. CDR3 length: 15 residues. The CDR3 nucleotides read TGCAGTGGAGATAGCGGGAGGGCCCTCGCCGGGGAGCTGTTTTTT. Its protein product is CSGDSGRALAGELFF.

This clonotype was recorded at least ten times. The chain combines TRBV12-3 or TRBV12-4 with TRBJ2-4, with 7 bases identical to TRBD1. V lost 5 bases, J lost 0 bases, and 10 bases stayed unmatched. The CDR3 length is 17 residues. CDR3 loop: CASSGGQPPLAKNIQYF. Here the CDR3 DNA reads TGTGCCAGCAGTGGGGGACAGCCGCCTCTAGCCAAAAACATTCAGTACTTC.

This clonotype appeared a few times. The gene calls are TRBV6-2 or TRBV6-3 and TRBJ2-3; 7 bases align to TRBD2. The CDR3 extends over 15 amino acids. Germline loops: CDR1 MNHEY, CDR2 SVGEGT. J gave up 4 bases and V 5 bases, and 9 bases lay outside the gene matches. In nucleotides, the CDR3 is TGTGCCAGCAGTGTTTCGGGAGGTGTAGCAGATACGCAGTATTTT. Protein sequence: CASSVSGGVADTQYF.

The J gene is TRBJ2-7, the V gene TRBV2; 10 bases agree with TRBD2. CDR3 size: 16 residues. Unmatched junction bases numbered 10, after V lost 7 bases and J lost 1 base. Germline values: CDR1 SNHLY, CDR2 FYNNEI. The CDR3 DNA sequence: TGTGCCAGCATTGTTAGCGGGAGGCGAATATCCTACGAGCAGTACTTC. Its translation is CASIVSGRRISYEQYF.

The chain has TRBV5-1 and TRBJ1-3; no clear D gene. There are 17 residues in the CDR3. Trimming left V 0 bases short and J 3 bases short, with 16 bases between. CDR1 and CDR2 (germline): SGHRS, YFSETQ. This CDR3 reads CASSLEPRTASGNTIYF. CDR3 DNA sequence: TGCGCCAGCAGCTTGGAACCACGGACCGCTAGTGGAAACACCATATATTTT.

CDR3 bases: TGTGCCAGCTCTGCACCGGGACAGCCTCAAACTAACTATGGCTACACCTTC. This sequence encodes CASSAPGQPQTNYGYTF. This chain links TRBV18 with TRBJ1-2; 7 bases match TRBD1. The CDR3 extends over 17 amino acids. Per germline, CDR1 KGHSH and CDR2 LQKENI. After removal of 6 bases from V and 0 bases from J, the junction contained 13 bases not matched to a gene.

This clonotype occurred many times. The CDR3 protein is CASSPSINEQFF. In DNA form, the CDR3 reads TGTGCCAGCAGTCCCTCTATCAACGAGCAGTTCTTC. The chain has TRBV28 and TRBJ2-1; D is uncertain. Trimming pared 5 bases from V and 10 bases from J, leaving 12 bases between. CDR3 length: 12 residues. Germline values: CDR1 MDHEN, CDR2 SYDVKM.

This clonotype was detected only a few times. Being one base from a much bigger clone, this may be a read error. As the CDR3 is not closed by the conserved phenylalanine or tryptophan, this likely results from a read error. The V and J genes are TRBV2 and TRBJ1-6; the D is unclear. Germline V gives CDR1 SNHLY, CDR2 FYNNEI. CDR3 length: 14 amino acids. Trimming took off 0 bases at V and 7 bases at J, with 7 bases between the two ends. Written as DNA, the CDR3 is TGTGCCAGCAGTGAAGCAACTGCGAATTCACCCCTCCACGTT. It yields the protein CASSEATANSPLHV.